This is a list of T cell receptor beta chains from one sample in a study of blood T cell repertoires in COVID-19. The data were produced by immunoSEQ multiplex PCR, yet TCRdb's version contains in-frame clones alone and is incomplete. The data show around 250,000 clones, 80% to 90% seen once. Sequencing was carried out using PBMCs or T cells enriched from blood (not recorded which). These receptors were collected from a woman between 45 and 60 years old who had recovered from COVID-19. CDR3s include the opening cysteine and the closing phenylalanine or tryptophan. A D gene is named only where the DNA matches it firmly. Clone size is given for some rows only: seen once, a few or many times, or a class if the clone is expanded.

D	V	J	size	CDR3	DNA
TRBD1	TRBV29-1	TRBJ2-3	NA	CSGGQGLATQYF	TGCAGCGGTGGACAGGGGTTGGCTACGCAGTATTTT
TRBD2	TRBV5-1	TRBJ2-2	NA	CASSSMGTSVTGELFF	TGCGCCAGCAGCTCCATGGGGACTAGCGTAACCGGGGAGCTGTTTTTT
TRBD1	TRBV27	TRBJ2-7	once	CASSTAPGQGAWEQYF	TGTGCCAGCAGTACCGCCCCGGGACAGGGGGCGTGGGAGCAGTACTTC
TRBD2	TRBV11-3	TRBJ2-1	NA	CASSLDSGGNEQFF	TGTGCCAGCAGCTTAGATTCGGGGGGCAATGAGCAGTTCTTC
NA	TRBV9	TRBJ1-2	NA	CASSVARSHGGYTF	TGTGCCAGCAGCGTAGCGAGGTCCCACGGTGGCTACACCTTC
NA	TRBV7-2	TRBJ2-7	NA	CASSSPRYEQYF	TGTGCCAGCAGCTCTCCTAGGTACGAGCAGTACTTC
NA	TRBV21-1	TRBJ1-1	NA	CASSKIGGGNTEAFF	TGTGCCAGCAGCAAAATTGGGGGGGGGAACACTGAAGCTTTCTTT
NA	TRBV28	TRBJ1-1	NA	CASLGGWGLSVTEAFF	TGTGCCAGCCTAGGGGGTTGGGGGCTTTCGGTCACTGAAGCTTTCTTT
NA	TRBV6-5	TRBJ2-1	NA	CASSYLGGLPYNEQFF	TGTGCCAGCAGTTACCTCGGCGGCCTACCCTACAATGAGCAGTTCTTC
NA	TRBV11-2	TRBJ1-1	NA	CASSLFSGNTEAFF	TGTGCCAGCAGCTTATTCTCAGGGAACACTGAAGCTTTCTTT
NA	TRBV27	TRBJ2-5	few	CASSSRQAGETQYF	TGTGCCAGCAGTTCAAGACAGGCCGGGGAGACCCAGTACTTC
NA	TRBV5-4	TRBJ1-3	NA	CASSLAWRGWGNTIYF	TGTGCCAGCAGCTTGGCCTGGCGAGGATGGGGAAACACCATATATTTT
NA	TRBV5-8	TRBJ1-4	NA	CASTLGGVANEKLFF	TGTGCCAGCACCCTTGGGGGGGTGGCTAATGAAAAACTGTTTTTT
NA	TRBV2	TRBJ1-1	NA	CASRPQGSTEAFF	TGTGCCAGCCGCCCTCAGGGTTCCACTGAAGCTTTCTTT
TRBD1	TRBV19	TRBJ1-4	NA	CASSMDRVVEKLFF	TGTGCCAGTAGTATGGACAGGGTTGTTGAAAAACTGTTTTTT
TRBD2	TRBV9	TRBJ2-7	once	CASSVASGSHEQYF	TGTGCCAGCAGCGTAGCGAGCGGGAGTCACGAGCAGTACTTC
NA	TRBV29-1	TRBJ1-1	NA	CSYRDTNTEAFF	TGCAGCTATCGGGACACGAACACTGAAGCTTTCTTT
TRBD1	TRBV2	TRBJ2-5	NA	CASSETGEETQYF	TGTGCCAGCAGTGAAACAGGGGAAGAGACCCAGTACTTC
TRBD1	TRBV5-1	TRBJ1-1	NA	CASSLGAPNRGNTEAFF	TGCGCCAGCAGCTTGGGGGCCCCAAACAGGGGGAACACTGAAGCTTTCTTT
NA	TRBV5-1	TRBJ2-2	NA	CASRVEGLNTGELFF	TGCGCCAGCAGGGTCGAGGGACTGAACACCGGGGAGCTGTTTTTT
NA	TRBV5-1	TRBJ2-7	NA	CASSRPGVYEQYF	TGCGCCAGCAGCCGTCCAGGGGTCTACGAGCAGTACTTC
NA	TRBV25-1	TRBJ2-1	NA	CASSRGGWDNEQFF	TGTGCCAGCAGTAGAGGGGGATGGGACAATGAGCAGTTCTTC
NA	TRBV30	TRBJ1-1	NA	CAWSVSGVNTEAFF	TGTGCCTGGAGTGTATCAGGGGTCAACACTGAAGCTTTCTTT
TRBD1	TRBV27	TRBJ2-1	NA	CASSGQGGHNEQFF	TGTGCCAGCAGTGGACAGGGGGGACACAATGAGCAGTTCTTC
TRBD1	TRBV28	TRBJ2-3	NA	CASSRPGQGRERDTQYF	TGTGCCAGCAGCCGACCGGGACAGGGGAGAGAAAGGGATACGCAGTATTTT
NA	TRBV28	TRBJ2-7	NA	CASSLRTVYEQYF	TGTGCCAGCAGCCTCCGGACAGTCTACGAGCAGTACTTC
TRBD2	TRBV29-1	TRBJ2-1	NA	CSVEGTSDYNEQFF	TGCAGCGTTGAAGGGACTAGCGATTACAATGAGCAGTTCTTC
NA	TRBV28	TRBJ1-1	NA	CASSGYGSGREGEAFF	TGTGCCAGCAGTGGTTACGGCAGTGGGCGGGAAGGGGAGGCTTTCTTT
NA	TRBV10-3	TRBJ1-5	NA	CAISESGGVGQPQHF	TGTGCCATCAGTGAGTCGGGGGGGGTGGGTCAGCCCCAGCATTTT
TRBD2	TRBV19	TRBJ2-6	NA	CASNPVRGSGANVLTF	TGTGCCAGTAATCCGGTGCGGGGGAGTGGGGCCAACGTCCTGACTTTC
NA	TRBV18	TRBJ2-1	NA	CASSPPSLNEQFF	TGTGCCAGCTCACCACCAAGCCTCAATGAGCAGTTCTTC
NA	TRBV30	TRBJ2-6	NA	CAWSRLTGRANVLTF	TGTGCCTGGAGTAGACTGACAGGACGGGCCAACGTCCTGACTTTC
TRBD1	TRBV20-1	TRBJ1-2	NA	CSASRDRGASGGYTF	TGCAGTGCTAGTCGCGACAGGGGCGCGTCGGGCGGCTACACCTTC
NA	TRBV7-6	TRBJ2-1	few	CASSPHEGSSYNEQFF	TGTGCCAGCAGCCCCCATGAGGGCAGCTCCTACAATGAGCAGTTCTTC
NA	TRBV4-1	TRBJ1-1	NA	CASNDLEQGVRNTEAFF	TGCGCCAGCAATGATTTGGAACAGGGAGTGAGGAACACTGAAGCTTTCTTT
NA	TRBV6-2/TRBV6-3	TRBJ1-1	NA	CASSYRQVGRNTEAFF	TGTGCCAGCAGTTACAGGCAGGTCGGAAGGAACACTGAAGCTTTCTTT
NA	TRBV11-2	TRBJ2-3	NA	CASTPWVRGDTQYF	TGTGCCAGCACCCCGTGGGTAAGGGGGGATACGCAGTATTTT
NA	TRBV18	TRBJ1-3	NA	CASSQTGANYIAGNTIYF	TGTGCCAGCTCACAAACAGGCGCCAACTATATCGCTGGAAACACCATATATTTT
NA	TRBV12-3/TRBV12-4	TRBJ1-2	NA	CASSRRVSYGYTF	TGTGCCAGCAGCCGCAGGGTGAGCTATGGCTACACCTTC
TRBD1	TRBV27	TRBJ2-5	NA	CASSSPQGAEETQYF	TGTGCCAGCAGCTCTCCGCAGGGGGCGGAGGAGACCCAGTACTTC
NA	TRBV9	TRBJ2-5	NA	CASSVVGGQETQYF	TGTGCCAGCAGCGTAGTAGGAGGTCAAGAGACCCAGTACTTC
NA	TRBV14	TRBJ2-3	NA	CASSQRTFLREDTQYF	TGTGCCAGCAGCCAAAGAACTTTCCTCCGAGAAGATACGCAGTATTTT
TRBD1	TRBV5-1	TRBJ1-1	NA	CASSTLTGAGGTEAFF	TGCGCCAGCAGCACACTCACTGGGGCAGGGGGCACTGAAGCTTTCTTT
TRBD2	TRBV27	TRBJ2-2	NA	CASSLLGGDGELFF	TGTGCCAGCAGTTTACTGGGGGGGGACGGGGAGCTGTTTTTT
NA	TRBV5-1	TRBJ1-1	NA	CASSLGAGRGRNTEAFF	TGCGCCAGCAGCTTGGGGGCAGGGAGGGGAAGGAACACTGAAGCTTTCTTT